This T cell receptor beta chain was recovered during a study of shared clonotypes between healthy human individuals. Study in general: The cohort had two women and a few men, ages 18 to 49. Each donor had three CD4 naive, three CD4 memory, two CD8 naive and one CD8 memory plate.

The table came from immunoSEQ multiplex PCR; TCRdb's copy has only in-frame clones and leaves some out. Altogether around 1.6 million clones are present, under 99% being singletons, with the ten largest covering roughly 0.45%. V lost 1 base, J lost 3 bases, and 15 bases lay in between. CDR3 length equals 16 residues. Germline CDR1 is SGHVS and CDR2 is FNYEAQ. This sequence originates from a young man in good health. The specimen was naive CD4+ T cells sorted from blood. Described subset: CD45RA+ positively selected. The rearrangement links TRBV7-6 to TRBJ1-1, with D uncertain. The CDR3 coding sequence is TGTGCCAGCAGCTTAGAGGTCTGGGCCGGGGACACTGAAGCTTTCTTT. Its translation: CASSLEVWAGDTEAFF.